This T cell receptor beta chain was captured in a study of shared clonotypes between healthy human individuals. Whole-study findings and limits: Larger richness was generally estimated for naive than memory subsets. It was anticipated that sequencing depth would influence how many clonotypes donors shared. Sample collection involved blood only; tissue repertoires are likely different.

As regards this clone: Antigen unknown.

The data were produced by immunoSEQ multiplex PCR, yet TCRdb's version contains in-frame clones alone and is incomplete. The sample has roughly 2 million clones; 95% are singletons. This clonotype originated in a man aged 18 to 30 in good health. The sequenced sample consisted of naive CD4+ T cells sorted from blood. Subset here: CD45RA+ positively selected.

CDR3 sequence reads: CASSQVHPRETQYF. In DNA form, the CDR3 reads TGTGCCAGCAGCCAAGTTCATCCCCGGGAGACCCAGTACTTC. The chain couples TRBV14 to TRBJ2-5, with D unresolved. Looked up from germline, CDR1 is SGHDN and CDR2 is FVKESK. V dropped 1 base and J dropped 5 bases, with 11 bases sitting between them. The CDR3 totals 14 residues. Complete variable domain (other parts from reference TRBV14 and TRBJ2-5): EAGVTQFPSHSVIEKGQTVTLRCDPISGHDNLYWYRRVMGKEIKFLLHFVKESKQDESGMPNNRFLAERTGGTYSTLKVQPAELEDSGVYFCASSQVHPRETQYFGPGTRLLVL.